The rows below give T cell receptor beta chains drawn from one sample of a study of vaccination and CD4 T cells after COVID-19. TCRdb re-called the PCR reads with MiXCR, one entry per CDR3 protein. This table has 11,000 or so distinct CDR3 sequences, around two fifths appearing once. Their cognate antigens are unknown. Sequenced sample: cultured CD4+ T cells from blood. All receptors derive from a human donor with COVID-19. CDR3s include the opening cysteine and the closing phenylalanine or tryptophan. A D gene is named only where the DNA matches it firmly. Clone size is not always given. Where it is, it says once, few, many or a class for expanded clones.

TRBD1 | TRBJ1-5 | TRBV4-1 | NA | TGCGCCAGCAGCCAACAGGGGACAGTGAGTCAGCCCCAGCATTTT | CASSQQGTVSQPQHF
NA | TRBJ1-2 | TRBV20-1 | NA | TGCAGTGCTAGAGATGGCAGAAACTATGGCTACACCTTC | CSARDGRNYGYTF
NA | TRBJ1-1 | TRBV5-6 | once | TGTGCCAGCAGCGTGAGGTCCACTGAAGCTTTCTTT | CASSVRSTEAFF
NA | TRBJ2-2 | TRBV6-1 | few | TGTGCCAGCAGTGACCCGAGACGTAACACCGGGGAGCTGTTTTTT | CASSDPRRNTGELFF
NA | TRBJ2-5 | TRBV24-1 | NA | TGTGCCACCAGTGATTTCGGGTGGAACCAAGAGACCCAGTACTTC | CATSDFGWNQETQYF
NA | TRBJ1-5 | TRBV21-1 | few | TGTGCCAGCAGCGACGGATGTCAGCCCCAGCATTTT | CASSDGCQPQHF
NA | TRBJ2-4 | TRBV11-3 | NA | TGTGCCAGCAGGTTACCAGGGGACAACAAAAACATTCAGTACTTC | CASRLPGDNKNIQYF
NA | TRBJ2-7 | TRBV6-1 | NA | TGTGCCAGCAGTGAAGCGGACAGCGACTACGAGCAGTACTTC | CASSEADSDYEQYF
TRBD1 | TRBJ1-2 | TRBV5-1 | few | TGCGCCAGCAGCCCTGGACAGGGGGTTCCTAACTATGGCTACACCTTC | CASSPGQGVPNYGYTF
TRBD1 | TRBJ1-2 | TRBV4-1 | NA | TGCGCCAGCAGCCAGGGACAGGACTGGAACTATGGCTACACCTTC | CASSQGQDWNYGYTF
NA | TRBJ2-5 | TRBV6-5 | few | TGTGCCAGCAGTTACGGCGGGGGGCAGGGGGGGACCCAGTACTTC | CASSYGGGQGGTQYF
NA | TRBJ1-1 | TRBV6-2/TRBV6-3 | NA | TGTGCCAGCAGTCAGGGGAGGACTGAAGCTTTCTTT | CASSQGRTEAFF
NA | TRBJ2-3 | TRBV6-1 | few | TGTGCCAGCAGTGAAGACGGGCGGAGCACAGATACGCAGTATTTT | CASSEDGRSTDTQYF
NA | TRBJ1-1 | TRBV5-4 | few | TGTGCCAGCAGCTTTTTAGGCGCTGAAGCTTTCTTT | CASSFLGAEAFF
NA | TRBJ2-4 | TRBV19 | few | TGTGCCAGTAGTTTCCTCAGGGGAGGCATTCAGTACTTC | CASSFLRGGIQYF
NA | TRBJ2-1 | TRBV4-1 | NA | TGCGCCAGCAGCCAAAGCCGGGGGGCGAACAATGAGCAGTTCTTC | CASSQSRGANNEQFF
NA | TRBJ1-5 | TRBV7-2 | few | TGTGCCAGCAGCCCGAGGGGTGGCGGGGACTATAGCAATCAGCCCCAGCATTTT | CASSPRGGGDYSNQPQHF
TRBD1 | TRBJ1-2 | TRBV6-1 | NA | TGTGCCAGCAGGACGGGGGACAGGCCCTATGGCTACACCTTC | CASRTGDRPYGYTF
NA | TRBJ1-2 | TRBV20-1 | few | TGCAGTGCTCCTGACAGGCCAGGTGGCTACACCTTC | CSAPDRPGGYTF
NA | TRBJ2-2 | TRBV7-2 | few | TGTGCCAGCAGCCCACCGGGCACAGGGACGAACACCGGGGAGCTGTTTTTT | CASSPPGTGTNTGELFF
NA | TRBJ1-5 | TRBV27 | NA | TGTGCCAGCAGTTCGGACGGGTATCAGCCCCAGCATTTT | CASSSDGYQPQHF
TRBD2 | TRBJ2-3 | TRBV24-1 | few | TGTGCCACCAGTGACCCCCTGGCGGGGGGATCAGATACGCAGTATTTT | CATSDPLAGGSDTQYF
NA | TRBJ2-7 | TRBV10-3 | few | TGTGCCATCAGAAGACACCAAAGCTCCTACGAGCAGTACTTC | CAIRRHQSSYEQYF
NA | TRBJ2-5 | TRBV7-9 | NA | TGTGCCAGCAGCTTAGCGGCGCCATTGGAGACCCAGTACTTC | CASSLAAPLETQYF
NA | TRBJ2-5 | TRBV14 | NA | TGTGCCAGCAGCCGAAGGACAGCACAAGAGACCCAGTACTTC | CASSRRTAQETQYF
NA | TRBJ1-3 | TRBV2 | NA | TGTGCCAGCACCGAGCAGGGTGGTGGAAACACCATATATTTT | CASTEQGGGNTIYF
NA | TRBJ1-6 | TRBV11-3 | NA | TGTGCCAGCAGCTTACGGGGAGTTCAAGGATCACCCCTCCACTTT | CASSLRGVQGSPLHF
TRBD1 | TRBJ2-1 | TRBV25-1 | NA | TGTGCCAGCAGTGAATACGACAGGGGGGACAATGAGCAGTTCTTC | CASSEYDRGDNEQFF
NA | TRBJ1-3 | TRBV15 | few | TGTGCCACCAGCAGACACAGGGAAATTCCCATATATTTT | CATSRHREIPIYF
NA | TRBJ2-6 | TRBV11-3 | NA | TGTGCCAGCAGCTTTGGGGGCGATGGGGCCAACGTCCTGACTTTC | CASSFGGDGANVLTF
NA | TRBJ2-7 | TRBV6-1 | NA | TGTGCCAGCAGCCGCGCGCTGTCTTCTACCATCTACGAGCAGTACTTC | CASSRALSSTIYEQYF
TRBD1 | TRBJ1-2 | TRBV2 | NA | TGTGCCAGCAGTCTAGAGACAGGGGCCCCTGGCTACACCTTC | CASSLETGAPGYTF
TRBD1 | TRBJ1-2 | TRBV11-3 | NA | TGTGCCAGCAGCCCCACGGGACAGCTTTACTATGGCTACACCTTC | CASSPTGQLYYGYTF
TRBD1 | TRBJ1-5 | TRBV28 | NA | TGTGCCAGCAGTTCAAGGACAGGGATGGGTGTGAATCAGCCCCAGCATTTT | CASSSRTGMGVNQPQHF
NA | TRBJ1-5 | TRBV6-1 | NA | TGTGCCAGCAGGGTAGGGACTAATCAGCCCCAGCATTTT | CASRVGTNQPQHF
TRBD1 | TRBJ1-6 | TRBV2 | NA | TGTGCCAGCAGTGAAGTTCAGGGGGCGATTTCACCCCTCCACTTT | CASSEVQGAISPLHF
TRBD2 | TRBJ2-5 | TRBV19 | NA | TGTGCCAGTAGTATACTCGGGGGGGCGCGGGAGACCCAGTACTTC | CASSILGGARETQYF
NA | TRBJ2-5 | TRBV20-1 | few | TGCAGTGCTAGAGCGGGGACCCAGTACTTC | CSARAGTQYF
NA | TRBJ1-2 | TRBV6-1 | NA | TGTGCCAGCACCACCGAACCCGGGACTGGAGGAGGCTACACCTTC | CASTTEPGTGGGYTF
TRBD1 | TRBJ2-1 | TRBV7-9 | NA | TGTGCCAGCAGCTTGGTAGGACAGGGAAAGAACTACAATGAGCAGTTCTTC | CASSLVGQGKNYNEQFF
TRBD2 | TRBJ2-7 | TRBV5-1 | NA | TGCGCCAGCAGCACTATGGGACTAGTTACGGAGGAGCAGTACTTC | CASSTMGLVTEEQYF
NA | TRBJ1-2 | TRBV2 | few | TGTGCCAGCAGAATGGGGACCCGGACCTATGGCTACACCTTC | CASRMGTRTYGYTF
TRBD1 | TRBJ2-1 | TRBV18 | NA | TGTGCCAGCTCTCCGGGACAGGGGTACAATGAGCAGTTCTTC | CASSPGQGYNEQFF
NA | TRBJ2-5 | TRBV4-2 | once | TGTGCCAGCAGCCAAGGACGTCTTCAAGAGACCCAGTACTTC | CASSQGRLQETQYF
TRBD1 | TRBJ1-2 | TRBV10-3 | NA | TGTGCCATCAGTGCGGGACAGGGGACCTATGGCTACACCTTC | CAISAGQGTYGYTF
TRBD2 | TRBJ2-5 | TRBV12-3/TRBV12-4 | NA | TGTGCCAGCAGTTTAGCCCCGGGACTAGCGGGGGGGCGTCAAGAGACCCAGTACTTC | CASSLAPGLAGGRQETQYF
NA | TRBJ2-5 | TRBV20-1 | NA | TGCAGTGCTAGAGATCCCACGCAGGGTCAAGAGACCCAGTACTTC | CSARDPTQGQETQYF
NA | TRBJ1-2 | TRBV27 | few | TGTGCCAGCAGTTTATTCAACGGTAACTATGGCTACACCTTC | CASSLFNGNYGYTF
TRBD1 | TRBJ2-2 | TRBV7-7 | NA | TGTGCTAGCAGCTTAGGGACAGGGGTAGCGAACACCGGGGAGCTGTTTTTT | CASSLGTGVANTGELFF
NA | TRBJ2-5 | TRBV6-5 | NA | TGTGCCAGCAGTTACGTGGGGGAGAAAAAGACCCAGTACTTC | CASSYVGEKKTQYF
TRBD1 | TRBJ2-6 | TRBV5-4 | NA | TGTGCCAGCGGTTTACCTCAGACAGGGGGTGGGGCCAACGTCCTGACTTTC | CASGLPQTGGGANVLTF
TRBD1 | TRBJ2-1 | TRBV27 | few | TGTGCCAGCAGTCCAATACAGGGGGCGGTGGGAAATGAGCAGTTCTTC | CASSPIQGAVGNEQFF
NA | TRBJ1-1 | TRBV15 | NA | TGTGCCACCAGCAGAAGGGAGGAGAACACTGAAGCTTTCTTT | CATSRREENTEAFF
TRBD2 | TRBJ2-7 | TRBV5-1 | once | TGCGCCAGCAGCTTGGGTGCTAGCGGGGCAGCCTACGAGCAGTACTTC | CASSLGASGAAYEQYF
NA | TRBJ1-1 | TRBV7-3 | few | TGTGCCAGCAGCTCTCGGATGAACACTGAAGCTTTCTTT | CASSSRMNTEAFF
NA | TRBJ1-2 | TRBV20-1 | few | TGCAGTGCTAGAGATGGCAGGGTAGGCAACTATGGCTACACCTTC | CSARDGRVGNYGYTF
NA | TRBJ2-1 | TRBV2 | NA | TGTGCCAGCAGTATGGGTAGTATCGGGGAGCAGTTCTTC | CASSMGSIGEQFF
NA | TRBJ1-4 | TRBV6-5 | NA | TGTGCCAGCAGTTACTCGATGGGGAGGGAAAAACTGTTTTTT | CASSYSMGREKLFF
NA | TRBJ2-2 | TRBV11-3 | medium-sized | TGTGCCAGCAGCTACCGGACGGTGAACACCGGGGAGCTGTTTTTT | CASSYRTVNTGELFF
NA | TRBJ2-1 | TRBV7-2 | NA | TGTGCCAGCAGCCCACGGACCAAGAATGAGCAGTTCTTC | CASSPRTKNEQFF